A selection of T cell receptor beta chains follows, all from one sample in a study of T cell responses to AZD1222 COVID-19 vaccine. TCRdb's copy holds only in-frame clones and misses some; the assay was immunoSEQ multiplex PCR. The sample includes over 130,000 clones, around 90% of them seen just once. Specimen: peripheral blood, collected 28 days after the second AZD1222 dose. These receptors were obtained from an adult who received the AZD1222 COVID-19 vaccine. Each CDR3 is given with its conserved first and last residue. D genes are given only for firm matches. Size values are once, few and many counts, or a class for expanded clones, and some rows have none.

TRBV30,NA,TRBJ1-5,NA,CAWSGGQGNQPQHF,TGTGCCTGGAGTGGGGGGCAGGGCAATCAGCCCCAGCATTTT
TRBV7-9,NA,TRBJ2-7,TRBD2,CASSLTSGSSYEQYF,TGTGCCAGCAGCCTTACTAGCGGGAGTTCTTACGAGCAGTACTTC
TRBV3-1/TRBV3-2,NA,TRBJ2-7,NA,CASSPRTAYEQYF,TGTGCCAGCAGCCCCCGGACAGCTTACGAGCAGTACTTC
TRBV7-8,NA,TRBJ1-4,NA,CASRLSGTFGPNEKLFF,TGTGCCAGCAGGTTATCCGGGACCTTCGGCCCAAATGAAAAACTGTTTTTT
TRBV29-1,NA,TRBJ1-2,NA,CSVEEGPPNYGYTF,TGCAGCGTTGAAGAGGGTCCGCCTAACTATGGCTACACCTTC
TRBV5-1,NA,TRBJ2-1,NA,CASSLSTGRRNEQFF,TGCGCCAGCAGCTTGTCTACAGGACGGCGGAATGAGCAGTTCTTC
TRBV11-2,NA,TRBJ1-2,NA,CASSLPPRANYGYTF,TGTGCCAGCAGCTTACCCCCCAGAGCTAACTATGGCTACACCTTC
TRBV5-1,NA,TRBJ2-7,TRBD2,CASSLRPSGSTYEQYF,TGCGCCAGCAGCTTGAGGCCTAGCGGGAGCACCTACGAGCAGTACTTC
TRBV6-1,NA,TRBJ2-5,NA,CASSDLGFQETQYF,TGTGCCAGCAGTGACCTAGGCTTCCAAGAGACCCAGTACTTC
TRBV20-1,NA,TRBJ1-1,NA,CSRVTWTEAFF,TGCAGCCGAGTAACGTGGACTGAAGCTTTCTTT
TRBV18,once,TRBJ2-1,NA,CASSLTPDIYNEQFF,TGTGCCAGCTCACTTACGCCTGACATCTACAATGAGCAGTTCTTC
TRBV19,NA,TRBJ2-3,NA,CASSIPRTYDTDTQYF,TGTGCCAGTAGTATACCCCGGACCTACGACACAGATACGCAGTATTTT
TRBV30,few,TRBJ1-2,NA,CAWSVEANYGYTF,TGTGCCTGGAGTGTAGAAGCTAACTATGGCTACACCTTC
TRBV6-2/TRBV6-3,NA,TRBJ1-5,NA,CASSYSGGAGQPQHF,TGTGCCAGCAGTTACAGCGGGGGCGCGGGTCAGCCCCAGCATTTT
TRBV3-1/TRBV3-2,NA,TRBJ2-5,TRBD2,CASSQTSGSQETQYF,TGTGCCAGCAGCCAGACTAGCGGGAGCCAAGAGACCCAGTACTTC
TRBV7-8,NA,TRBJ2-3,TRBD2,CASSQSGGASGTPTDTQYF,TGTGCCAGCAGCCAAAGCGGGGGGGCTAGCGGGACCCCTACAGATACGCAGTATTTT
TRBV19,once,TRBJ2-7,TRBD1,CASSTRTGGDEQYF,TGTGCCAGTAGTACCCGGACAGGGGGAGACGAGCAGTACTTC
TRBV27,NA,TRBJ1-1,NA,CASNSQGLRTEAFF,TGTGCCAGCAACTCGCAGGGCTTACGGACTGAAGCTTTCTTT
TRBV12-3/TRBV12-4,NA,TRBJ2-7,NA,CASRQGGKQYF,TGTGCCAGCAGGCAGGGGGGGAAGCAGTACTTC
TRBV25-1,NA,TRBJ2-2,TRBD2,CASSLGGSVTGELFF,TGTGCCAGCAGTCTGGGCGGGAGCGTCACCGGGGAGCTGTTTTTT
TRBV6-1,once,TRBJ1-6,NA,CASSEVGKNSPLHF,TGTGCCAGCAGTGAAGTGGGGAAAAATTCACCCCTCCACTTT
TRBV5-4,NA,TRBJ2-3,NA,CASSSTRIGGSDTQYF,TGTGCCAGCAGCAGCACTAGAATCGGCGGGTCAGATACGCAGTATTTT
TRBV30,NA,TRBJ2-7,TRBD1,CAWSGQGFYEQYF,TGTGCCTGGAGTGGACAGGGTTTCTACGAGCAGTACTTC
TRBV5-1,few,TRBJ1-1,NA,CASSLGSGVAF,TGCGCCAGCAGCTTGGGAAGTGGGGTAGCCTTT
TRBV7-2,few,TRBJ2-1,TRBD2,CASSLDAGAVSYNEQFF,TGTGCCAGCAGCTTAGACGCGGGAGCCGTCTCCTACAATGAGCAGTTCTTC
TRBV2,NA,TRBJ1-2,NA,CASREAKQGHYGYTF,TGTGCCAGCAGGGAAGCCAAACAGGGCCACTATGGCTACACCTTC
TRBV5-1,NA,TRBJ2-3,NA,CASSLELSGPTQYF,TGCGCCAGCAGCTTGGAATTGAGCGGGCCGACGCAGTATTTT
TRBV7-9,once,TRBJ2-2,NA,CASSLSDTGELFF,TGTGCCAGCAGCTTATCGGACACCGGGGAGCTGTTTTTT
TRBV7-2,NA,TRBJ1-6,NA,CASSLEGDPYNSPLHF,TGTGCCAGCAGCTTAGAGGGGGACCCCTATAATTCACCCCTCCACTTT
TRBV29-1,NA,TRBJ1-2,NA,CSVVFPHIYGYTF,TGCAGCGTCGTATTTCCGCACATTTATGGCTACACCTTC
TRBV6-5,NA,TRBJ1-1,TRBD1,CASSSTGPNTEAFF,TGTGCCAGCAGTTCGACAGGGCCGAACACTGAAGCTTTCTTT
TRBV3-1/TRBV3-2,NA,TRBJ1-6,TRBD1,CASSQDWDRDSPLHF,TGTGCCAGCAGCCAAGATTGGGACAGGGATTCACCCCTCCACTTT
TRBV5-1,NA,TRBJ1-1,NA,CASSPLGPGMNTEAFF,TGCGCCAGCAGCCCTTTGGGGCCCGGGATGAACACTGAAGCTTTCTTT
TRBV9,NA,TRBJ2-1,NA,CASSPTWSHNEQFF,TGTGCCAGCAGCCCGACTTGGAGCCACAATGAGCAGTTCTTC
TRBV24-1,NA,TRBJ2-2,TRBD1,CASEDREYTGELFF,TGTGCCAGCGAAGACAGGGAGTACACCGGGGAGCTGTTTTTT
TRBV7-6,once,TRBJ2-3,TRBD2,CASSLGGGSGTDTQYF,TGTGCCAGCAGCTTAGGGGGCGGTAGCGGGACAGATACGCAGTATTTT
TRBV18,NA,TRBJ2-3,NA,CASSPGLSQDTQYF,TGTGCCAGCTCACCCGGACTCAGCCAAGATACGCAGTATTTT
TRBV7-9,once,TRBJ1-1,NA,CASSFAGMNTEAFF,TGTGCCAGCAGCTTCGCAGGAATGAACACTGAAGCTTTCTTT
TRBV6-5,NA,TRBJ1-3,TRBD1,CASRKTGGGGNTIYF,TGTGCCAGCAGGAAAACAGGGGGAGGTGGAAACACCATATATTTT
TRBV12-5,NA,TRBJ1-3,NA,CASGLEGGSGNTIYF,TGTGCTAGTGGTTTGGAGGGAGGCTCTGGAAACACCATATATTTT
TRBV11-3,NA,TRBJ1-1,NA,CASSFPTGEAFF,TGTGCCAGCTCCTTTCCCACAGGTGAAGCTTTCTTT
TRBV7-9,once,TRBJ2-5,NA,CASSFGGGRLGETQYF,TGTGCCAGCAGCTTCGGGGGCGGTCGGTTGGGAGAGACCCAGTACTTC
TRBV9,NA,TRBJ2-2,TRBD2,CASSRSGMHTGELFF,TGTGCCAGCAGCCGAAGCGGGATGCACACCGGGGAGCTGTTTTTT
TRBV12-3/TRBV12-4,once,TRBJ1-1,NA,CASSLRAAEAFF,TGTGCCAGCAGTTTAAGGGCAGCTGAAGCTTTCTTT
TRBV2,once,TRBJ1-1,NA,CASRDPYMNTEAFF,TGTGCCAGCAGGGACCCCTATATGAACACTGAAGCTTTCTTT
TRBV19,NA,TRBJ1-5,NA,CASSYGGNQPQHF,TGTGCCAGTAGTTACGGGGGAAATCAGCCCCAGCATTTT
TRBV24-1,NA,TRBJ2-1,NA,CATSEINEQFF,TGTGCCACCAGTGAAATAAATGAGCAGTTCTTC
TRBV5-4,NA,TRBJ2-1,NA,CASSLGRLEHNEQFF,TGTGCCAGCAGCTTAGGTAGGTTAGAACACAATGAGCAGTTCTTC
TRBV12-3/TRBV12-4,NA,TRBJ2-7,NA,CASSFSSSYEQYF,TGTGCCAGCAGTTTTTCCAGTTCCTACGAGCAGTACTTC
TRBV18,NA,TRBJ2-7,TRBD2,CASSHQIPEASGSNEQYF,TGTGCCAGCTCACACCAAATCCCTGAAGCTAGCGGGAGTAACGAGCAGTACTTC
TRBV2,NA,TRBJ1-5,TRBD1,CASNGQGLGSNQPQHF,TGTGCCAGCAACGGACAGGGCTTAGGGAGCAATCAGCCCCAGCATTTT
TRBV25-1,NA,TRBJ2-7,NA,CASTGVYEQYF,TGTGCCAGCACAGGGGTATACGAGCAGTACTTC
TRBV6-5,NA,TRBJ1-3,NA,CASSPFRGSGNTIYF,TGTGCCAGCAGCCCCTTTAGGGGCTCTGGAAACACCATATATTTT
TRBV10-3,NA,TRBJ1-5,NA,CAIRADSQIGGPQHF,TGTGCCATCAGGGCAGACTCTCAGATCGGGGGGCCCCAGCATTTT